These 17 T cell receptor beta chains originate from one sample sequenced in a study of blood T cell repertoires in COVID-19. Profiled with immunoSEQ multiplex PCR; TCRdb holds only in-frame clones, not every one. The sample lists 110,000 or so clones; about 84% were seen once. The source material was peripheral blood. The receptors come from a man between 60 and 75 years old with acute or convalescent COVID-19.

The rearrangement uses TRBV20-1 and TRBJ2-7; 7 bases align to TRBD1. The CDR3 is 15 residues long. The V segment lost 3 bases and the J segment 1 base; nucleotides outside the gene matches: 9. Germline CDR1 is DFQATT and CDR2 is SNEGSKA (reference sequence). The CDR3 loop reads CSASVRDRGSYEQYF. The CDR3 nucleotides read TGCAGTGCTAGTGTGAGGGACAGAGGATCCTACGAGCAGTACTTC.

The chain couples TRBV7-9 to TRBJ2-3; TRBD2 matches 11 bases. Trimming cost V 2 bases and J 2 bases; bases outside gene matches: 6. Germline CDR1 reads SEHNR; CDR2 reads FQNEAQ (reference sequence). The CDR3 totals 17 residues. The CDR3 region is CASSLPGTSGITDTQYF. The DNA of the CDR3 is TGTGCCAGCAGCTTACCCGGGACTAGCGGTATCACAGATACGCAGTATTTT.

The CDR3 spells CASSLGQGPVTQYF. CDR3 bases: TGTGCCAGCAGCTTAGGACAGGGTCCCGTAACCCAGTACTTC. The gene calls are TRBV13 and TRBJ2-5; D might be TRBD1 (6 bases). Trimming left V 0 bases short and J 8 bases short, with 13 bases between. Germline CDR1 reads PRHDT; CDR2 reads FYEKMQ (reference sequence). This CDR3 has 14 residues.

CDR3 DNA: TGTGCCAGCAGTCGGACAGGGGGAGAGACCCAGTACTTC. Translating gives CASSRTGGETQYF. This chain links TRBV3-1 (or the pseudogene TRBV3-2) with TRBJ2-5; 10 nucleotides line up with TRBD1. This CDR3 has 13 residues. Trimming at V came to 6 bases and at J to 4 bases, leaving 2 bases not matched to a gene. Germline V CDR1 and CDR2: LGHDT, YNNKEL (reference sequence).

This sequence joins TRBV4-3 and TRBJ2-3; the match to TRBD2 covers 9 bases. The CDR3 is 15 amino acids. J gave up 5 bases and V 1 base, and 4 bases lay outside the gene matches. Germline V lookup: CDR1 LGHNA, CDR2 YSLEER. This CDR3 reads CASSQVAGAGDTQYF. The DNA for the CDR3 is TGCGCCAGCAGCCAAGTAGCGGGAGCGGGAGATACGCAGTATTTT.

This chain joins TRBV10-3 and TRBJ2-1, with 8 bases aligning to TRBD2. CDR1 is ENHRY and CDR2 is SYGVKD in the germline V gene. V gave up 4 bases and J gave up 6 bases; unmatched junction bases: 8. CDR3 length equals 15 residues. CDR3 bases: TGTGCCATCAGTGCCGCGGGGGGCACTGGCAATGAGCAGTTCTTC. It encodes CAISAAGGTGNEQFF.

The J gene is TRBJ1-2, the V gene TRBV28; TRBD1 aligns across 8 bases. The CDR3 length is 13 residues. Germline-derived CDR1 and CDR2 are MDHEN and SYDVKM. Trimming took 10 bases from V and 4 from J; bases not matched to a gene: 8. The CDR3 is CAIDRGIGYGYTF. The CDR3 DNA follows: TGTGCCATCGACAGGGGAATAGGCTATGGCTACACCTTC.

The chain couples TRBV5-1 to TRBJ1-2; D not certain. The CDR3 consists of 15 residues. In germline, CDR1 is SGHRS, CDR2 YFSETQ. V lost 4 bases to trimming and J lost 8 bases, with 21 bases between them. CDR3 sequence: CASSISPDGMGGYTF. The CDR3 DNA follows: TGCGCCAGCAGCATCTCTCCGGACGGGATGGGAGGCTACACCTTC.

The CDR3 DNA follows: TGCAGCGCTGGACTCCAAACGGACTATGGCTACACCTTC. Protein: CSAGLQTDYGYTF. The chain has TRBV29-1 and TRBJ1-2; D is ambiguous. Germline assignment: CDR1 SQVTM and CDR2 ANQGSEA. Trimming cost V 7 bases and J 3 bases, with 15 bases left between them. The CDR3 is made up of 13 amino acids.

This chain joins TRBV24-1 and TRBJ2-1; 8 bases are a match to TRBD1. Germline trimming cut 12 bases from V and 8 bases from J; bases unmatched to any gene: 11. The V gene's germline CDR1 is KGHDR and CDR2 SFDVKD. The CDR3 spans 13 residues. The CDR3 DNA is TGTGCCGTTTCCGGGACAGGTACCCATGAGCAGTTCTTC. Its translation: CAVSGTGTHEQFF.

The rearrangement joins TRBV4-3 to TRBJ2-6; D is unresolved. This CDR3 is 16 amino acids long. V lost 0 bases to trimming and J lost 3 bases, with 9 bases between them. CDR1 is LGHNA, CDR2 YSLEER, per germline. The CDR3 region is CASSQDLRVGANVLTF. Written as DNA, the CDR3 is TGCGCCAGCAGCCAAGATCTACGGGTTGGGGCCAACGTCCTGACTTTC.

This clone was counted between two and nine times. V and J are TRBV19 and TRBJ1-1, with D unclear. The CDR3 is 15 amino acids. Trimming removed 5 bases from V and 0 bases from J, with 13 bases in between. Germline-derived CDR1 and CDR2 are LNHDA and SQIVND (reference sequence). The CDR3 DNA reads TGTGCCAGTAGTCTATCGCACAGCCTGAACACTGAAGCTTTCTTT. Protein sequence: CASSLSHSLNTEAFF.

The gene calls are TRBV7-2 and TRBJ2-1, with TRBD2 identical over 8 bases. This CDR3 has 16 amino acids. Germline-derived CDR1 and CDR2 are SGHTA and FQGNSA. V was pared by 4 bases and J by 2 bases, with 7 bases of the junction left unmatched. CDR3 DNA sequence: TGTGCCAGCAGCTACCGACTAGCGCAGACCTACAATGAGCAGTTCTTC. This sequence encodes CASSYRLAQTYNEQFF.

This chain uses TRBV28 with TRBJ1-1; D is uncertain. Trimming pared 6 bases from V and 0 bases from J, leaving 23 bases between. The length of the CDR3 is 18 residues. Looked up from germline, CDR1 is MDHEN and CDR2 is SYDVKM. DNA for the CDR3: TGTGCCAGCAGCCTCTACCGGGGATTTCCCCGGGTGAACACTGAAGCTTTCTTT. It translates to CASSLYRGFPRVNTEAFF.

This chain uses TRBV7-9 with TRBJ1-2; TRBD1 might be the D (6 bases). CDR3 length: 15 amino acids. Trimming cost V 7 bases and J 0 bases, with 15 bases left between them. The germline V gene encodes CDR1 SEHNR and CDR2 FQNEAQ (reference sequence). CDR3 DNA sequence: TGTGCCAGCACCGAGGGGGACGGCCCTAACTATGGCTACACCTTC. Amino acids: CASTEGDGPNYGYTF.

The chain is built from TRBV19 and TRBJ2-7; 8 bases are a match to TRBD1. The CDR3 totals 13 residues. The J segment lost 3 bases and the V segment lost 10 bases, leaving 8 bases of the junction unmatched. Germline V gene data show CDR1 as LNHDA and CDR2 as SQIVND (reference sequence). CDR3 sequence (DNA): TGTGCCACCACGGGACAGGCAAACTACGAGCAGTACTTC. It is translated as CATTGQANYEQYF.

The chain couples TRBV29-1 to TRBJ2-7; TRBD2 matches at 7 bases. CDR3 length: 14 amino acids. Germline V gene data show CDR1 as SQVTM and CDR2 as ANQGSEA. The junction had 11 bases not matched to a gene; V was cut back by 4 bases and J by 5 bases. As DNA, the CDR3 is TGCAGCGTTGGTTCTTCCGGGGGGTACCACGAGCAGTACTTC. Its translation is CSVGSSGGYHEQYF.